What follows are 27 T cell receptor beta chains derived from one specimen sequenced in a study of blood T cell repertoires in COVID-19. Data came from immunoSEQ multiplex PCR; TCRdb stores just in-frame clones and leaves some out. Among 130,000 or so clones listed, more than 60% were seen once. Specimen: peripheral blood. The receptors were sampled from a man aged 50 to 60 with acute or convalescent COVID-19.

CDR3 residues: CASSRDNPSPLHF. DNA of the CDR3: TGTGCCAGCAGCCGTGACAACCCTTCACCCCTCCACTTT. The chain has TRBV7-9 and TRBJ1-6; D uncertain. V lost 5 bases and J lost 9, with 11 bases in between. From germline, CDR1 is SEHNR and CDR2 FQNEAQ (reference sequence). CDR3 length equals 13 residues.

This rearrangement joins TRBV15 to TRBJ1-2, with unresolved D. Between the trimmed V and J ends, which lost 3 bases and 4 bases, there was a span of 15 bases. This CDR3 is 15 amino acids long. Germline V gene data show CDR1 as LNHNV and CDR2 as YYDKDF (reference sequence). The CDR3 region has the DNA TGTGCCACCAGCAGTCCGAGTGCGTCGATCTATGGCTACACCTTC. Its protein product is CATSSPSASIYGYTF.

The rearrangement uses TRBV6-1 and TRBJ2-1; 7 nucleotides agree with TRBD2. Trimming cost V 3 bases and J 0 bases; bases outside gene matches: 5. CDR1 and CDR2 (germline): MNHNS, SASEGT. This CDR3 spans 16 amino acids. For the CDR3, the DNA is TGTGCCAGCAGTGAGTATAGCGGGTCCTCCTACAATGAGCAGTTCTTC. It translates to CASSEYSGSSYNEQFF.

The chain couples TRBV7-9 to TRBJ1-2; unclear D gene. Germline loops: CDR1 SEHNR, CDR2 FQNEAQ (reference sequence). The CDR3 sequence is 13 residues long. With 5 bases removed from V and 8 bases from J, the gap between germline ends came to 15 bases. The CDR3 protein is CASSRGGNQGYTF. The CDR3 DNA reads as TGTGCCAGCAGCCGCGGTGGTAACCAGGGCTACACCTTC. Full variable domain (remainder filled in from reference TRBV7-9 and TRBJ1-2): DTGVSQNPRHKITKRGQNVTFRCDPISEHNRLYWYRQTLGQGPEFLTYFQNEAQLEKSRLLSDRFSAERPKGSFSTLEIQRTEQGDSAMYLCASSRGGNQGYTFGSGTRLTVV.

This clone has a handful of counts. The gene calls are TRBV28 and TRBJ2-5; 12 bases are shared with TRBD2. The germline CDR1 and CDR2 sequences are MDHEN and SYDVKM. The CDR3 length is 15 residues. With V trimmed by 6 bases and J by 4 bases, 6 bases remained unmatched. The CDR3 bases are TGTGCCAGCAGCCTAGCGGGGGGGCAGCGAGAGACCCAGTACTTC. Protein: CASSLAGGQRETQYF.

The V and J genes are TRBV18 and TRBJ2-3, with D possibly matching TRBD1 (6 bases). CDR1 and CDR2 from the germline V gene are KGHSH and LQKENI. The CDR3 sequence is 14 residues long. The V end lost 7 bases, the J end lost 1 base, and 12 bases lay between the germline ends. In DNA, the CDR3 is TGTGCCAGCTTTGGACAGAGCCGCACAGATACGCAGTATTTT. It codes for CASFGQSRTDTQYF. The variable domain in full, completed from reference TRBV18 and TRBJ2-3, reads NAGVMQNPRHLVRRRGQEARLRCSPMKGHSHVYWYRQLPEEGLKFMVYLQKENIIDESGMPKERFSAEFPKEGPSILRIQQVVRGDSAAYFCASFGQSRTDTQYFGPGTRLTVL.

For the CDR3, the DNA is TGTGCCATCAGTGAGGACAGGGCGAGCGGCTACACCTTC. This codes for CAISEDRASGYTF. The chain couples TRBV10-3 to TRBJ1-2, with 7 bases that match TRBD1. V trimming: 2 bases; J trimming: 8 bases; junction bases outside the gene matches: 5. This CDR3 has 13 amino acids. Germline assignment: CDR1 ENHRY and CDR2 SYGVKD.

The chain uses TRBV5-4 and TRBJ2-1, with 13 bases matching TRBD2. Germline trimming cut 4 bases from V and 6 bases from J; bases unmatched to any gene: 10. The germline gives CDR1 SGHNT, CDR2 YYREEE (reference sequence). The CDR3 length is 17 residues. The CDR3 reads CASSPNPTSGGGNEQFF. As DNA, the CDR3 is TGTGCCAGCAGCCCGAACCCCACTAGCGGGGGGGGCAATGAGCAGTTCTTC. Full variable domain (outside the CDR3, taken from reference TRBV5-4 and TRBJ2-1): ETGVTQSPTHLIKTRGQQVTLRCSSQSGHNTVSWYQQALGQGPQFIFQYYREEENGRGNFPPRFSGLQFPNYSSELNVNALELDDSALYLCASSPNPTSGGGNEQFFGPGTRLTVL.

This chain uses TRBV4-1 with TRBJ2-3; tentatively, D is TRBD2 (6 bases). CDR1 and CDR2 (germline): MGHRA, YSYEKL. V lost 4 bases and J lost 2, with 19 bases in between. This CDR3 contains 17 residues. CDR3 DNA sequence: TGCGCCAGCAGCCTAAGGGTACAAAGCGGGTACACAGATACGCAGTATTTT. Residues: CASSLRVQSGYTDTQYF.

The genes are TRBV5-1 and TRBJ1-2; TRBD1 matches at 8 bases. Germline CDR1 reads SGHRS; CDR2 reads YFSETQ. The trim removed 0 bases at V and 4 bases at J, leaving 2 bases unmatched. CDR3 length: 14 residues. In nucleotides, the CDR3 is TGCGCCAGCAGCTTGGGGGACAGGAGCTATGGCTACACCTTC. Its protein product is CASSLGDRSYGYTF.

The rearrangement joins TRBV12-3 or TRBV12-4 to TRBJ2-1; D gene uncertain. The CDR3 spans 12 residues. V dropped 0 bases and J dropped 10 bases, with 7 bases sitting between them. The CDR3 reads CASSLAAMEQFF. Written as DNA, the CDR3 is TGTGCCAGCAGTTTAGCGGCCATGGAGCAGTTCTTC.

The CDR3: CASSTRTGLQETQYF. The CDR3 DNA is TGTGCCAGCAGTACAAGGACAGGGCTCCAAGAGACCCAGTACTTC. The chain has TRBV6-6 and TRBJ2-5; 8 nucleotides line up with TRBD1. The V gene's germline CDR1 is MNHNY and CDR2 SVGAGI (reference sequence). The V gene end was trimmed by 5 bases and the J gene end by 1 base; junction bases not matched to a gene: 6. The CDR3 totals 15 residues.

The DNA for the CDR3 is TGTGCCAGCACCTACCCAGGGGGACGGCGAGGTGAAGCTTTCTTT. Its protein product is CASTYPGGRRGEAFF. The chain couples TRBV6-6 to TRBJ1-1, with 7 nucleotides matching TRBD1. V dropped 7 bases and J dropped 7; count of bases not matched to a gene: 15. Germline V gene data show CDR1 as MNHNY and CDR2 as SVGAGI (reference sequence). This CDR3 is 15 amino acids long.

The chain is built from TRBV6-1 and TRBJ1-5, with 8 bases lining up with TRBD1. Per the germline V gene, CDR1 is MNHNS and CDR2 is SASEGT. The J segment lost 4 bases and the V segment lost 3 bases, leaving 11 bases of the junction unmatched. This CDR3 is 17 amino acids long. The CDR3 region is CASSDNVWTGWNQPQHF. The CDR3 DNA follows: TGTGCCAGCAGTGATAACGTCTGGACAGGGTGGAATCAGCCCCAGCATTTT.

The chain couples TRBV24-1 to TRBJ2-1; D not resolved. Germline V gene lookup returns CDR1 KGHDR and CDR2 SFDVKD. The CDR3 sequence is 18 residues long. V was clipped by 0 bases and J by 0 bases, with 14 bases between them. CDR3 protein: CATSDLPGDQSSYNEQFF. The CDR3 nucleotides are TGTGCCACCAGTGATTTGCCAGGTGATCAAAGCTCCTACAATGAGCAGTTCTTC.

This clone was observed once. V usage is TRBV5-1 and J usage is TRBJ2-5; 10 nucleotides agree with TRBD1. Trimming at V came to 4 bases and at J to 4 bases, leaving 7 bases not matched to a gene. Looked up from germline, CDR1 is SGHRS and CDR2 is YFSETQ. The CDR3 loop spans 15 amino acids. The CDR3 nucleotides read TGCGCCAGCAGCGACCCGACAGGGGGCCGAGAGACCCAGTACTTC. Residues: CASSDPTGGRETQYF.

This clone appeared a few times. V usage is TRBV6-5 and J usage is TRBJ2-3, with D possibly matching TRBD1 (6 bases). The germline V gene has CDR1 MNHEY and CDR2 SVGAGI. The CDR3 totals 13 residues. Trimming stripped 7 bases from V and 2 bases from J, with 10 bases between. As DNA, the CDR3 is TGTGCCAGCATTGGGGGCTACACAGATACGCAGTATTTT. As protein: CASIGGYTDTQYF.

CDR3 sequence: CASSRANDWQYF. In nucleotides, the CDR3 is TGTGCCAGCAGCCGGGCTAATGATTGGCAGTACTTC. The chain links TRBV3-1 (or the pseudogene TRBV3-2) to TRBJ2-7; D not resolved. V was cut by 4 bases and J by 9 bases, with 13 bases left in between. This CDR3 is built from 12 residues. Germline V gene sequence: CDR1 LGHDT, CDR2 YNNKEL (reference sequence).

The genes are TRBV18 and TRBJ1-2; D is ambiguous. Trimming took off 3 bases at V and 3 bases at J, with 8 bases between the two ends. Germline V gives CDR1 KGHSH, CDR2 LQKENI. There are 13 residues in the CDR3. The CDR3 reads CASSPIGDYGYTF. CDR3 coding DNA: TGTGCCAGCTCACCGATCGGTGACTATGGCTACACCTTC.

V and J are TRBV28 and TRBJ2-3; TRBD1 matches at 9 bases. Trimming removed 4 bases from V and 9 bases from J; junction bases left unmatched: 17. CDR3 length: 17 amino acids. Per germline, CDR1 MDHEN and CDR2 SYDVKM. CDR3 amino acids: CASSSEGTQGARSTQYF. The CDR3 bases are TGTGCCAGCAGTTCTGAGGGAACACAGGGGGCACGAAGCACGCAGTATTTT.

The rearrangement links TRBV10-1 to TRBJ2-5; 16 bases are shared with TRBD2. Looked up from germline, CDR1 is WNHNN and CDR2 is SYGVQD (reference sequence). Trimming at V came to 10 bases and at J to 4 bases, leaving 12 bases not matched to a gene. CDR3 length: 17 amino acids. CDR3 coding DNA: TGCGCCATTCCGGGACTAGCGGGGGGGCTAGTAAGAGAGACCCAGTACTTC. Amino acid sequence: CAIPGLAGGLVRETQYF.

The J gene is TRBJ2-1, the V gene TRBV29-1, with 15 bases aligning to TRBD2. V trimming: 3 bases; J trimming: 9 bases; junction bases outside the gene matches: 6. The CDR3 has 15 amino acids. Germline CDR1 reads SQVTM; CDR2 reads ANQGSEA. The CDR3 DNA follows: TGCAGCGTTGACCGGACTAGCGGGGGGGCTGGTGAGCAGTTCTTC. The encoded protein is CSVDRTSGGAGEQFF.

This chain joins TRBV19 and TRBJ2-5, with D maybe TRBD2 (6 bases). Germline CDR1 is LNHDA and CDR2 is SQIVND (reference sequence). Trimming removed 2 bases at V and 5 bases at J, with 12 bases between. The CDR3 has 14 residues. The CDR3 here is CASSIFGGGETQYF. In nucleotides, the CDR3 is TGTGCCAGTAGTATATTCGGGGGTGGGGAGACCCAGTACTTC.

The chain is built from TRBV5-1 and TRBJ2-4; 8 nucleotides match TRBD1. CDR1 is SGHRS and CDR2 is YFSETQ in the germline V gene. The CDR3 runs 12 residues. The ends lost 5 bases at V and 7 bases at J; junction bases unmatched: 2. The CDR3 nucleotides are TGCGCCAGCAGGACAGGGGTGAACATTCAGTACTTC. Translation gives CASRTGVNIQYF. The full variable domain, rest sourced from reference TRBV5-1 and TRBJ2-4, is KAGVTQTPRYLIKTRGQQVTLSCSPISGHRSVSWYQQTPGQGLQFLFEYFSETQRNKGNFPGRFSGRQFSNSRSEMNVSTLELGDSALYLCASRTGVNIQYFGAGTRLSVL.

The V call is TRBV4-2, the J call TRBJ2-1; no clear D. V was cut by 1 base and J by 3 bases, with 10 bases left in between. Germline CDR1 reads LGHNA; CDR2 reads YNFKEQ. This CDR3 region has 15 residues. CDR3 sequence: CASSQAQRSYNEQFF. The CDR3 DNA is TGTGCCAGCAGCCAAGCCCAACGGAGCTACAATGAGCAGTTCTTC.

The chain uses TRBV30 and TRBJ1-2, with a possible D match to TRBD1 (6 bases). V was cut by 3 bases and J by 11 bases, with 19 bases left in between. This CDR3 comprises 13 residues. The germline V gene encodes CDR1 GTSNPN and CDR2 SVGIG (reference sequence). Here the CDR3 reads CAWSGPGGGAYTF. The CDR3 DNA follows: TGTGCCTGGAGCGGTCCGGGAGGGGGTGCGTACACCTTC.

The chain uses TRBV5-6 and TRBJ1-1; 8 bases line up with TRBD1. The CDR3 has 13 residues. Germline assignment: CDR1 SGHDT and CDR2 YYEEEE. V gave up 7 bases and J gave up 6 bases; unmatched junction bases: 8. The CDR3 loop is CASWRTGLAEAFF. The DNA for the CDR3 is TGTGCCAGCTGGAGGACAGGGCTCGCTGAAGCTTTCTTT.